This T cell receptor beta chain was obtained from a study of T-cell memory formation after mild COVID-19. Across the study: Clusters were largely donor specific.

5'RACE with constant-segment primers yielded barcoded, UMI-tagged TCR alpha and TCR beta cDNA libraries. From the 5' RACE reads, TCRdb called clonotypes with MiXCR, one entry per CDR3 protein. The table has 300,000 to 350,000 distinct CDR3 sequences, around 19% seen once. With regard to this clonotype: Its antigen remains unknown.

General observations from the study: CD4/CD8 balance characterized clones contracting day 15 to 85, and CD4+ skew characterized later expanders. Several responding clones turned up in pre-infection memory, indicating that cross-reactive memory may have taken part.

Germline V gives CDR1 DFQATT, CDR2 SNEGSKA (reference sequence). V shed 3 bases, J shed 7 bases, and the junction held 6 bases outside the gene matches. This CDR3 has 14 amino acids. This clonotype was obtained from a man younger than 30 who had mild COVID-19 (a few samples of this study predate the infection). Cell type and time point are not known. Sequencing input: PBMCs or a T cell subset sorted from them (not recorded which). V usage is TRBV20-1 and J usage is TRBJ2-1; 10 bases fit TRBD2. The CDR3 region has the DNA TGCAGTGCTAGGTCCCTAGCGGGGGTGAATGAGCAGTTCTTC. This gives the protein CSARSLAGVNEQFF.